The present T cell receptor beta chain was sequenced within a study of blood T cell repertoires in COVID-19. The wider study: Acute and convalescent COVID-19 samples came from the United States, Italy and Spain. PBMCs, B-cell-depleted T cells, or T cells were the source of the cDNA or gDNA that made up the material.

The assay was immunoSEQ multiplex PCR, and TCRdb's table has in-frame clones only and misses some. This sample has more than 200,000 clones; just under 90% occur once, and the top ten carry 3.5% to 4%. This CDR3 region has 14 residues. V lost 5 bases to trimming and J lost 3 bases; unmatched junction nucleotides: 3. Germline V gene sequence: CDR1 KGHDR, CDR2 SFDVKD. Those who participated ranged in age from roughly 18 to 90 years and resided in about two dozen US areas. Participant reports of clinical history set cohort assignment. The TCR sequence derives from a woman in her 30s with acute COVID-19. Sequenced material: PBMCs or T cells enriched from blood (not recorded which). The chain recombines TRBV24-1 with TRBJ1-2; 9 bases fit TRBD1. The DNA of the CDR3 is TGTGCCACCAGTGGTTGGGACAGGGACTATGGCTACACCTTC. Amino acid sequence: CATSGWDRDYGYTF.